The T cell receptor beta chain under discussion was sequenced for a study of blood T cell repertoires in COVID-19. J lost 7 bases, V lost 6 bases, and 7 bases had no gene match. This CDR3 has 14 amino acids. Germline values: CDR1 MDHEN, CDR2 SYDVKM. The assay was immunoSEQ multiplex PCR, and TCRdb's table has in-frame clones only and misses some. The sample shows 150,000 or so clones, about 90% of them seen only once. The J gene is TRBJ1-4, the V gene TRBV28; 8 bases line up with TRBD1. The sequence came from a woman in her 50s who had recovered from COVID-19. The sample was PBMCs or T cells enriched from blood (not recorded which). DNA for the CDR3: TGTGCCAGCAGCTCGACAGGGGAGGGTGAAAAACTGTTTTTT. Its protein product is CASSSTGEGEKLFF.